This TCR beta chain comes out of a study of CD4+ T cells in melanoma. Whole-study results and caveats: Neoantigen-specific CD4+ T cells in melanoma reportedly had diverse differentiation states.

The method was immunoSEQ multiplex PCR; TCRdb's version includes in-frame clones alone and lacks a portion of them. The sample includes roughly 120,000 clones, 92% of them seen just once. CDR1 and CDR2 (germline): SGHRS, YFSETQ. V lost 4 bases, J lost 4 bases, and 9 bases lay in between. The CDR3 runs 12 residues. In its sample, this clone was seen once. Its antigen is not known. The receptor was isolated from a human donor with melanoma. What was sequenced was peripheral blood. The chain is built from TRBV5-1 and TRBJ2-7, with a tentative D call TRBD1 (6 bases). For the CDR3, the DNA is TGCGCCAGCAGCCCAGGGGTTTACGAGCAGTACTTC. This sequence encodes CASSPGVYEQYF.